This is a list of T cell receptor beta chains from one sample in a study of T cell responses to AZD1222 COVID-19 vaccine. Clones were read by immunoSEQ multiplex PCR, and TCRdb kept only the in-frame ones, dropping some. This sample has about 140,000 clones, with approximately 90% found just once. Sequencing was performed on peripheral blood, taken on day 0 of AZD1222 vaccination. The receptors derive from an adult in good health. CDR3s include the opening cysteine and the closing phenylalanine or tryptophan. A D gene is named only where the DNA matches it firmly. Size is stated for part of the rows, as once, few or many counts, or as a class when the clone is expanded.

TRBV25-1	NA	NA	TRBJ1-1	CASSDGFTEAFF	TGTGCCAGCAGTGATGGTTTCACTGAAGCTTTCTTT
TRBV28	NA	NA	TRBJ1-2	CASSLDRRGSRSGYTF	TGTGCCAGCAGTTTAGACCGCAGGGGTTCGAGGTCTGGCTACACCTTC
TRBV3-1/TRBV3-2	NA	TRBD1	TRBJ1-4	CASSPKRTGGYEKLFF	TGTGCCAGCAGCCCGAAACGGACAGGGGGCTATGAAAAACTGTTTTTT
TRBV3-1/TRBV3-2	NA	TRBD2	TRBJ2-7	CASRRGLANTYEQYF	TGTGCCAGCAGGCGCGGACTAGCGAACACCTACGAGCAGTACTTC
TRBV5-1	once	NA	TRBJ1-6	CASSLGGGNSPLHF	TGCGCCAGCAGCTTGGGGGGCGGCAATTCACCCCTCCACTTT
TRBV6-5	NA	TRBD1	TRBJ1-1	CASSTRQGTTEAFF	TGTGCCAGCAGTACCCGACAGGGAACCACTGAAGCTTTCTTT
TRBV7-8	NA	TRBD1	TRBJ2-7	CASSSRQGAYEQYF	TGTGCCAGCAGCTCAAGACAGGGGGCCTACGAGCAGTACTTC
TRBV4-1	NA	NA	TRBJ1-1	CASRSGPNTEAFF	TGCGCCAGCAGATCCGGCCCGAACACTGAAGCTTTCTTT
TRBV7-2	NA	TRBD1	TRBJ2-4	CASSLVRDRGIKNIQYF	TGTGCCAGCAGCTTAGTTAGGGACAGGGGAATCAAAAACATTCAGTACTTC
TRBV3-1/TRBV3-2	NA	NA	TRBJ1-2	CASSQDFPGGYTF	TGTGCCAGCAGCCAAGATTTCCCGGGGGGCTACACCTTC